This T cell receptor beta chain originates from a study of metastatic and nonmetastatic thyroid tumors (dated by TCRdb to the early 2020s). Background on the whole study: Repertoires were compared across peripheral blood and tumor or nodule tissue samples from malignant and benign thyroid patients. General findings and caveats noted by the study authors: TCR beta diversity was reported as significantly higher in malignant tumors than in benign nodules, in both blood and tumor samples.

No patient had received any treatment before thyroid surgery. The study retrospectively analysed patient clinical samples collected from the early 2010s to the late 2010s using T-cell receptor beta sequencing. The CDR3 runs 14 amino acids, cysteine and phenylalanine included. The sequence is cut down to CDR3 DNA, 42 bases in frame from base 1. Looking up the germline V gene yields CDR1 MDHEN and CDR2 SYDVKM. Trimming costs V 2 bases and J 5 bases, and their ends lie 12 bases apart. The library came from PCR. The sequencer was an Illumina HiSeq 4000. High-throughput sequencing was used to profile the TCR beta-chain CDR3 region of every patient. As for the original processing: Drawing on CDR3 differences between clinicopathological groups, the researchers built a classifier meant to tell apart patients with distant-metastatic papillary thyroid cancer. To measure repertoire diversity the researchers used the Shannon index, while the Morisita-Horn index served to gauge how similar the tumor and blood repertoires were. In TCRdb, the public reads were trimmed at Q25 with fastp and aligned with MiXCR, with productive beta chains retained. Clone size and V and J calls follow TCRdb, not the original study. For this sample there are 20,000 to 25,000 clones; roughly 23% appear just once. The ten largest clonotypes hold about 12% of the sample.

The sample holds a few counts of this clone. Its antigen target is currently unknown. The record has no base qualities; no much larger clone is one base away. This chain is built from TRBV28 and TRBJ2-5; the D gene identity is not certain. The sequenced material came from tumor tissue. The TCR was taken from a female donor with papillary thyroid cancer or a benign thyroid nodule (not recorded which). Some clones in this sample may be carry-over from other donors' samples. For the CDR3, the sequence is CASSLIPHTETQYF. In nucleotide form, the sequence is TGTGCCAGCAGTTTAATCCCCCACACGGAGACCCAGTACTTC.